This TCR beta chain originates from a study of cytotoxic CD8 clonotypes in ibrutinib-treated CLL. Whole-study context: Patient counts were approximately 12 relapsed/refractory, about 14 treatment-naive and 17 IGHV unmutated. Patients gave response samples after a median 12 months of treatment, range 6 to 36. Per sample, productive templates averaged approximately 260,000 and productive rearrangements averaged about 100,000.

The method was immunoSEQ multiplex PCR; TCRdb's version includes in-frame clones alone and lacks a portion of them. The sample contains about 45,000 clones, about 65% of which appear only once. Study observations and caveats: Public clonotypes showed up rarely, and on treatment they shrank or held steady.

The V end lost 0 bases, the J end lost 6 bases, and 12 bases lay between the germline ends. The CDR3 length is 15 residues. Germline V gene data show CDR1 as GTSNPN and CDR2 as SVGIG (reference sequence). A remark on this clone: The antigen is unknown.

Here the sequenced sample was PBMCs, taken after 24 months of ibrutinib treatment. The gene calls are TRBV30 and TRBJ1-6, with TRBD1 as a possible D gene (6 bases). The sequence was collected from a human donor with chronic lymphocytic leukemia. CDR3 nucleotide sequence: TGTGCCTGGAGTGTCTCGGACAGAACTAATTCACCCCTCCACTTT. Translation: CAWSVSDRTNSPLHF.